This entry lists 13 T cell receptor beta chains sequenced from one sample in a study of blood T cell repertoires in COVID-19. This table comes from immunoSEQ multiplex PCR, and its TCRdb copy is limited to in-frame clones, with some not included. The table records more than 150,000 clones, 94% of them present only once. Sequenced sample: peripheral blood. These receptors originate from a man aged 30 to 39 with COVID-19, enrolled during active disease.

This clone was seen once. The V call is TRBV5-1, the J call TRBJ1-6, with D possibly matching TRBD1 (5 bases). Per the germline V gene, CDR1 is SGHRS and CDR2 is YFSETQ. CDR3 length: 16 amino acids. Trimming removed 0 bases from V and 7 bases from J, with 14 bases in between. The CDR3: CASSLASRVGNSPLHF. CDR3 bases: TGCGCCAGCAGCTTGGCCAGCAGGGTTGGGAATTCACCCCTCCACTTT.

The chain combines TRBV3-1 (or the pseudogene TRBV3-2) with TRBJ2-1, with D unresolved. This CDR3 comprises 15 residues. V was clipped by 5 bases and J by 9 bases, with 20 bases between them. Germline V lookup: CDR1 LGHDT, CDR2 YNNKEL (reference sequence). CDR3 nucleotides: TGTGCCAGCAGCACCCGTCCTCTGACGCGCGGTGAGCAGTTCTTC. Encoded protein: CASSTRPLTRGEQFF.

The CDR3 spells CASRGEGVYGYTF. Written as DNA, the CDR3 is TGTGCCAGCAGGGGGGAGGGGGTATATGGCTACACCTTC. The V call is TRBV6-5, the J call TRBJ1-2, with a tentative D call TRBD1 (6 bases). The CDR3 runs to 13 residues. V lost 6 bases and J 5 bases, leaving 13 bases between the germline ends. Germline V gene sequence: CDR1 MNHEY, CDR2 SVGAGI.

This clone has a single count. V usage is TRBV19 and J usage is TRBJ2-3; TRBD1 aligns across 8 bases. The CDR3 sequence is 14 residues long. The junction had 7 bases not matched to a gene; V was cut back by 8 bases and J by 3 bases. Germline assignment: CDR1 LNHDA and CDR2 SQIVND (reference sequence). The chain's CDR3 is CASGTGGLTDTQYF. The CDR3 DNA reads TGTGCCAGTGGTACAGGGGGGTTAACAGATACGCAGTATTTT.

This rearrangement joins TRBV6-5 to TRBJ1-6; a weak D match, TRBD1 (6 bases). V was clipped by 2 bases and J by 7 bases, with 12 bases between them. The CDR3 runs to 15 residues. Looked up from germline, CDR1 is MNHEY and CDR2 is SVGAGI. CDR3 sequence (DNA): TGTGCCAGCAGTTACGGCGGGGGCGGGAATTCACCCCTCCACTTT. Translating gives CASSYGGGGNSPLHF.

The J gene is TRBJ1-1, the V gene TRBV2; 9 bases are shared with TRBD1. CDR1 and CDR2 from the germline V gene are SNHLY and FYNNEI. The CDR3 contains 15 residues. After removal of 6 bases from V and 2 bases from J, the junction contained 7 bases not matched to a gene. The DNA of the CDR3 is TGTGCCAGCAGATTCCAGACAGGGGGAAACACTGAAGCTTTCTTT. As protein: CASRFQTGGNTEAFF. Complete variable domain (other parts from reference TRBV2 and TRBJ1-1): EPEVTQTPSHQVTQMGQEVILRCVPISNHLYFYWYRQILGQKVEFLVSFYNNEISEKSEIFDDQFSVERPDGSNFTLKIRSTKLEDSAMYFCASRFQTGGNTEAFFGQGTRLTVV.

This clone appeared once. This sequence joins TRBV27 and TRBJ1-6, with 9 bases that match TRBD1. V trimming: 5 bases; J trimming: 9 bases; junction bases outside the gene matches: 14. The germline gives CDR1 MNHEY, CDR2 SMNVEV (reference sequence). This CDR3 region has 17 residues. Here the CDR3 DNA reads TGTGCCAGCAGTCCCACACCACTACAGGGGGCACGTTCACCCCTCCACTTT. This translates into CASSPTPLQGARSPLHF.

This chain connects TRBV15 to TRBJ1-1; 8 bases fit TRBD1. The V gene's germline CDR1 is LNHNV and CDR2 YYDKDF (reference sequence). The ends lost 0 bases at V and 2 bases at J; junction bases unmatched: 5. CDR3 size: 16 residues. The CDR3, as DNA: TGTGCCACCAGCAGAGATAGAGGACAGGGCAACACTGAAGCTTTCTTT. Protein product: CATSRDRGQGNTEAFF.

This clone was seen just once. The gene calls are TRBV19 and TRBJ2-5; no clear D gene. The CDR3 runs 13 residues. Germline V gene sequence: CDR1 LNHDA, CDR2 SQIVND (reference sequence). V lost 6 bases to trimming and J lost 2 bases, with 10 bases between them. CDR3 nucleotides: TGTGCCAGTAGCCCGACACTTCAAGAGACCCAGTACTTC. This translates into CASSPTLQETQYF.

CDR3 DNA sequence: TGTGCCACCTCCATGGGGGACTACCAAGAGACCCAGTACTTC. Translated, it gives CATSMGDYQETQYF. J is TRBJ2-5 and V is TRBV2; D is possibly TRBD2 (6 bases). The V gene lost 10 bases and the J gene lost 0 bases, with 15 bases spanning the gap. Germline CDR1 reads SNHLY; CDR2 reads FYNNEI. This CDR3 comprises 14 residues. Drawing the rest from reference TRBV2 and TRBJ2-5, the complete variable domain is EPEVTQTPSHQVTQMGQEVILRCVPISNHLYFYWYRQILGQKVEFLVSFYNNEISEKSEIFDDQFSVERPDGSNFTLKIRSTKLEDSAMYFCATSMGDYQETQYFGPGTRLLVL.

The chain combines TRBV7-6 with TRBJ1-3, with 9 bases lining up with TRBD1. Germline V CDR1 and CDR2: SGHVS, FNYEAQ. The CDR3 covers 16 residues. Germline trimming cut 5 bases from V and 4 bases from J; bases unmatched to any gene: 9. CDR3 DNA: TGTGCCAGCAGCGTCGGACAGGGGAGAACCGGAAACACCATATATTTT. Translated: CASSVGQGRTGNTIYF.

The chain's CDR3 is CASSGGYGTPGSYEQYF. CDR3 coding DNA: TGTGCCAGCAGTGGAGGGTACGGGACTCCTGGATCCTACGAGCAGTACTTC. The J gene is TRBJ2-7, the V gene TRBV6-1, with D possibly being TRBD2 (6 bases). CDR1 is MNHNS, CDR2 SASEGT, per germline. This CDR3 is 17 amino acids long. With 4 bases removed from V and 1 base from J, the gap between germline ends came to 20 bases.

The chain employs TRBV5-5 and TRBJ2-7; a weak D match, TRBD1 (5 bases). Trimming cost V 1 base and J 0 bases, with 11 bases left between them. This CDR3 comprises 15 residues. Per the germline V gene, CDR1 is SGHKS and CDR2 is YYEKEE (reference sequence). This CDR3 is CASSLQGAGSYEQYF. CDR3 in DNA: TGTGCCAGCAGCTTGCAAGGGGCCGGCTCCTACGAGCAGTACTTC.